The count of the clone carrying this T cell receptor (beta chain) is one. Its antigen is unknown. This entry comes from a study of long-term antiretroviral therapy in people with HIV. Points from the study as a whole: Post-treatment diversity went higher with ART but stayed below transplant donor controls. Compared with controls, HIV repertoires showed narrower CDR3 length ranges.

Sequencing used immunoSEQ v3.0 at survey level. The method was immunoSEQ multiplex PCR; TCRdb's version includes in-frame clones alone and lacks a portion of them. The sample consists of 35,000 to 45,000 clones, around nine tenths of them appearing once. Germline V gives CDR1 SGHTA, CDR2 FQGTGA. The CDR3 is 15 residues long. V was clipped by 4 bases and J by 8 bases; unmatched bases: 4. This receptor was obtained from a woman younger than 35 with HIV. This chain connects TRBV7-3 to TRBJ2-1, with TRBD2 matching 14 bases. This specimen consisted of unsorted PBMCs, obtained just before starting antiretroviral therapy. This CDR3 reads CASSSGLAGVDEQFF. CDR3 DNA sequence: TGTGCCAGCAGCTCGGGACTAGCGGGAGTAGATGAGCAGTTCTTC.